This T cell receptor (beta chain) is from a study of shared clonotypes between healthy human individuals. V dropped 5 bases and J dropped 0 bases, with 11 bases sitting between them. Germline CDR1 is MNHNS and CDR2 is SASEGT. The CDR3 contains 15 residues. TCRdb keeps only in-frame clones here, not all; method: immunoSEQ multiplex PCR. Of over a million clones listed, around 76% are singletons. This clonotype originated in a man aged 18 to 30 in good health. The sequencing input was memory CD4+ T cells sorted from blood. Subset of the sample: CD45RA-negative fraction. This rearrangement joins TRBV6-1 to TRBJ2-1, with D unclear. DNA of the CDR3: TGTGCCAGCAGTCCACAGAGATCCTCCTACAATGAGCAGTTCTTC. Translation: CASSPQRSSYNEQFF.